The 4 T cell receptor beta chains below come from one sample, sequenced in a study of T cell responses to AZD1222 COVID-19 vaccine. TCRdb keeps only in-frame clones here, not all; method: immunoSEQ multiplex PCR. The table includes about 200,000 clones, around 88% detected once. The material was peripheral blood, obtained on day 0 of AZD1222 vaccination. The receptors stem from an adult in good health.

The J gene is TRBJ1-3, the V gene TRBV7-9; 7 bases are a match to TRBD1. This CDR3 has 15 amino acids. The V and J ends lost 5 bases and 1 base, in that order; junction bases with no gene match: 5. Germline lookup yields CDR1 SEHNR and CDR2 FQNEAQ (reference sequence). CDR3 sequence: CASSILQGSGNTIYF. CDR3 coding DNA: TGTGCCAGCAGCATACTACAGGGGTCTGGAAACACCATATATTTT.

V is TRBV13 and J is TRBJ1-2, with no clear D. Germline-derived CDR1 and CDR2 are PRHDT and FYEKMQ (reference sequence). Trimming pared 0 bases from V and 2 bases from J, leaving 13 bases between. The CDR3 extends over 16 amino acids. The CDR3 DNA sequence: TGTGCCAGCAGCTTAGGGGACCGGGTTCCGAACTATGGCTACACCTTC. Its translation is CASSLGDRVPNYGYTF.

The gene calls are TRBV3-1 (or the pseudogene TRBV3-2) and TRBJ1-1; the D is unclear. V dropped 1 base and J dropped 2 bases, with 11 bases sitting between them. The CDR3 extends over 15 amino acids. Germline V CDR1 and CDR2: LGHDT, YNNKEL (reference sequence). The CDR3 region has the DNA TGTGCCAGCAGCCAAGTGGTCGGCGGAAACACTGAAGCTTTCTTT. Translating gives CASSQVVGGNTEAFF.

The gene calls are TRBV6-5 and TRBJ1-1; a possible D gene is TRBD1 (5 bases). This CDR3 comprises 14 residues. Germline lookup yields CDR1 MNHEY and CDR2 SVGAGI. V lost 2 bases and J lost 4, with 11 bases in between. In DNA, the CDR3 is TGTGCCAGCAGTTACGACTTACAGGTCACTGAAGCTTTCTTT. This encodes CASSYDLQVTEAFF.